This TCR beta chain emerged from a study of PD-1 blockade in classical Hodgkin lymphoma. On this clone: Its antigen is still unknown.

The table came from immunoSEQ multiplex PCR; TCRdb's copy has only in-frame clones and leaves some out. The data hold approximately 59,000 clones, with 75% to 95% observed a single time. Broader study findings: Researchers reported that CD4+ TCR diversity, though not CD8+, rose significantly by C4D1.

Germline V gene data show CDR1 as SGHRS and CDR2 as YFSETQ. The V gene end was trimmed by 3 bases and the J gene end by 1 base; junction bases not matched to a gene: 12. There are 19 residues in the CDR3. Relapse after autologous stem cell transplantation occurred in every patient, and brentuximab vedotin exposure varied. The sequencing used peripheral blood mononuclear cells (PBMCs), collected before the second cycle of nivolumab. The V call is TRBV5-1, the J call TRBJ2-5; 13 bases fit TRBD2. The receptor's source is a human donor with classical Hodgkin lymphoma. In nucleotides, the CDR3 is TGCGCCAGCAGCTCTGGGAGTACCGGACTAGCGGGAGCCCAAGAGACCCAGTACTTC. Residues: CASSSGSTGLAGAQETQYF.